This is a list of T cell receptor beta chains from one sample in a study of cytomegalovirus exposure and HLA in healthy donors. Here immunoSEQ multiplex PCR was the method, and the copy in TCRdb shows in-frame clones only, minus some. The sample lists about 140,000 clones, about 75% occurring once. Sequencing was carried out using PBMCs. All receptors come from a man aged 35-49 years in good health and CMV-seronegative. Each CDR3 is given with its conserved first and last residue. The order of the fields is V gene, J gene, clone size, D gene, CDR3 DNA, CDR3 protein. D genes are given only for firm matches. Clone size is given for some rows only: seen once, a few or many times, or a class if the clone is expanded.

>TRBV28|TRBJ1-5|once|NA
TGTGCCAGCAGCCTCCCCCTAAATCAGCCCCAGCATTTT
CASSLPLNQPQHF
>TRBV14|TRBJ1-5|once|NA
TGTGCCAGCAGCCGCCAGGGTGCGATGAGCAATCAGCCCCAGCATTTT
CASSRQGAMSNQPQHF
>TRBV7-9|TRBJ2-3|NA|TRBD1
TGTGCCAGCACCTCGATGCAGGGACAGGGATTCATAGATACGCAGTATTTT
CASTSMQGQGFIDTQYF
>TRBV6-5|TRBJ1-5|few|NA
TGTGCCAGCAGTTACTCTGGTCGGGGTCAGCCCCAGCATTTT
CASSYSGRGQPQHF
>TRBV27|TRBJ2-1|NA|TRBD2
TGTGCCAGCAGTTTATCCCCTAGCGGAGGGCAGTTCTTC
CASSLSPSGGQFF
>TRBV11-2|TRBJ1-2|NA|NA
TGTGCCAGCAGCTTTAGGGAGGGCTGGTATTTTCTCGATGGCTACACCTTC
CASSFREGWYFLDGYTF
>TRBV19|TRBJ1-2|NA|TRBD1
TGTGCCAGTAGTAACAGGGGCCGCTATGGCTACACCTTC
CASSNRGRYGYTF
>TRBV5-1|TRBJ1-1|NA|NA
TGCGCCAGCAGCTTTGAGGTCGTACGAAACACTGAAGCTTTCTTT
CASSFEVVRNTEAFF
>TRBV4-2|TRBJ2-3|NA|TRBD2
TGTGCCAGCAGCCGGATGGGGGGGCGGGGGGACACAGATACGCAGTATTTT
CASSRMGGRGDTDTQYF
>TRBV6-1|TRBJ2-5|NA|TRBD2
TGTGCCAGCAGTGAAACATTACTAGCGGGGGGGCCCGAGTACTTC
CASSETLLAGGPEYF
>TRBV7-8|TRBJ2-7|NA|NA
TGTGCCAGCAGCCCACGTCAGGGATCCTACGAGCAGTACTTC
CASSPRQGSYEQYF
>TRBV19|TRBJ1-4|few|NA
TGTGCCAGTAGTATAAATACAGATTCGGAAAAACTGTTTTTT
CASSINTDSEKLFF
>TRBV11-3|TRBJ2-1|NA|TRBD1
TGTGCCAGCAGCTTAGACGGGACAGGCTCCTACAATGAGCAGTTCTTC
CASSLDGTGSYNEQFF
>TRBV6-5|TRBJ1-2|NA|NA
TGTGCCAGCAGTCGCCAGGGCTTCTATGGCTACACCTTC
CASSRQGFYGYTF
>TRBV27|TRBJ2-7|few|TRBD2
TGTGCCAGCAGTACGACTAGCGGGGGCTACGAGCAGTACTTC
CASSTTSGGYEQYF
>TRBV5-1|TRBJ2-7|NA|TRBD1
TGCGCCAGCAGCCTAACAGGGGTAGGCTTTGAGCAGTACTTC
CASSLTGVGFEQYF
>TRBV19|TRBJ2-2|NA|NA
TGTGCCAGTAACCTTTGGGGCAGGGACGGGGAGCTGTTTTTT
CASNLWGRDGELFF
>TRBV6-5|TRBJ1-2|NA|TRBD1
TGTGCCAGCAGTTACCGCCCGGGACAGGGGGCTGCTGGCTACACCTTC
CASSYRPGQGAAGYTF
>TRBV19|TRBJ2-7|NA|NA
TGTGCCAGTAGTAACACCAGGGGTTACTGCGAGCAGTACTTC
CASSNTRGYCEQYF
>TRBV29-1|TRBJ1-3|NA|TRBD1
TGCAGCGTTTCAGGGGGTGGTGGAAACACCATATATTTT
CSVSGGGGNTIYF
>TRBV7-9|TRBJ1-5|NA|NA
TGTGCCAGCAGCCTCGACGGGTCGGAGATGTCCCAGCATTTT
CASSLDGSEMSQHF
>TRBV7-2|TRBJ1-6|NA|NA
TGTGCCAGCAGCTTACTAGTAACCTCACCCCTCCACTTT
CASSLLVTSPLHF
>TRBV5-4|TRBJ1-1|NA|NA
TGTGCCAGCAGCTTGGGTAGGGGAATAAACACTGAAGCTTTCTTT
CASSLGRGINTEAFF
>TRBV7-9|TRBJ1-5|NA|TRBD1
TGTGCCAGCAGCTTAGGGTCGGGACAGGGCAATCAGCCCCAGCATTTT
CASSLGSGQGNQPQHF
>TRBV5-1|TRBJ1-1|NA|TRBD1
TGCGCCAGCAGCTTGGGAGCTGACAGGGTTAAAATGAACACTGAAGCTTTCTTT
CASSLGADRVKMNTEAFF
>TRBV27|TRBJ1-2|NA|NA
TGTGCCAGCAGTTTGTTTAACAGGGACGGGGACATCGCGGGCTACACCTTC
CASSLFNRDGDIAGYTF
>TRBV27|TRBJ1-5|NA|NA
TGTGCCAGCAGTCCAAGCCCACAGGATCAGCCCCAGCATTTT
CASSPSPQDQPQHF
>TRBV6-5|TRBJ1-2|NA|TRBD1
TGTGCCAGCAGTGAACAGGGGGGGTCGGGTGGCTACACCTTC
CASSEQGGSGGYTF
>TRBV4-2|TRBJ2-7|NA|TRBD2
TGTGCCAGCAGCCACCTAGCGGGAAGGACAGGAGATTCCTACGAGCAGTACTTC
CASSHLAGRTGDSYEQYF
>TRBV7-3|TRBJ2-2|NA|TRBD2
TGTGCCAGCAGCTTAAGGGCGGGGGAGGACACCGGGGAGCTGTTTTTT
CASSLRAGEDTGELFF
>TRBV5-1|TRBJ1-5|NA|TRBD1
TGCGCCAGCAGCTTGGGGGGACAGGGTAATCAGCCCCAGCATTTT
CASSLGGQGNQPQHF
>TRBV6-5|TRBJ1-1|few|TRBD1
TGTGCCAGCAGACCCACAGGGGACACTGAAGCTTTCTTT
CASRPTGDTEAFF
>TRBV6-1|TRBJ2-3|few|NA
TGTGCCGGCGCTGACAGGAGAGCTAGCACAGATACGCAGTATTTT
CAGADRRASTDTQYF
>TRBV19|TRBJ1-2|NA|TRBD1
TGTGCCAGTAGTATTGAGGGACAGGGGGTGGTAGCGGACTATGGCTACACCTTC
CASSIEGQGVVADYGYTF
>TRBV6-6|TRBJ1-1|NA|NA
TGTGCCAGCACCGACGGGACACAACCTTGGGACACTGAGGCTTTCTTT
CASTDGTQPWDTEAFF
>TRBV9|TRBJ1-1|NA|NA
TGTGCCAGCAGCGTTCAGGGGAGTGAAGCTTTCTTT
CASSVQGSEAFF
>TRBV19|TRBJ2-2|NA|NA
TGTGCCAGTAGTATAGAAGGACTGAACACCGGGGAGCTGTTTTTT
CASSIEGLNTGELFF
>TRBV21-1|TRBJ2-1|NA|NA
TGTGCCAGCAGCAAAGTAAGGGACAGGGATTACAATGAGCAGTTCTTC
CASSKVRDRDYNEQFF
>TRBV5-1|TRBJ2-6|NA|NA
TGCGCCAGCAGCTCCGGAGCTACCTGGAGCTCTGGGGCCAACGTCCTGACTTTC
CASSSGATWSSGANVLTF
>TRBV19|TRBJ2-7|NA|TRBD2
TGTGCCAGTAGTATAGATGTAGCGGGGAACTCCTACGAGCAGTACTTC
CASSIDVAGNSYEQYF
>TRBV7-9|TRBJ2-2|NA|NA
TGTGCCAGCAGCTTTACAGGGTTAAACGGGGAGCTGTTTTTT
CASSFTGLNGELFF
>TRBV9|TRBJ1-3|NA|TRBD1
TGTGCCAGCAGCGCCGCGGGACAGGGTTTAAACACCATATATTTT
CASSAAGQGLNTIYF
>TRBV30|TRBJ1-1|many|NA
TGTGCCTGGAGGGCGGGGTGGAACACTGAAGCTTTCTTT
CAWRAGWNTEAFF
>TRBV18|TRBJ1-5|NA|NA
TGTGCCAGCTCACCATCTCTCATTGTACAGGGAGATCAGCCCCAGCATTTT
CASSPSLIVQGDQPQHF
>TRBV15|TRBJ1-2|NA|NA
TGTGCCACCAGCAGAGAAGGGGAAGGGGCCCTTGGTGGCTACACCTTC
CATSREGEGALGGYTF
>TRBV4-3|TRBJ2-7|NA|TRBD2
TGCGCCAGCAGCCAAGATCTTACGGGCGGGAGCTCCTACGAGCAGTACTTC
CASSQDLTGGSSYEQYF
>TRBV18|TRBJ1-6|NA|NA
TGTGCCAGCTCACCGGTTGGACTCTTGAGCTCCTATAATTCACCCCTCCACTTT
CASSPVGLLSSYNSPLHF
>TRBV6-1|TRBJ2-7|NA|TRBD2
TGTGCCGTACAGAGAGGGGCGGGGGGTGGCGAGCAGTACTTC
CAVQRGAGGGEQYF
>TRBV29-1|TRBJ1-2|NA|NA
TGCAGCGTTGCAGGTTCCCGTGGCTACACCTTC
CSVAGSRGYTF
>TRBV4-3|TRBJ1-5|few|NA
TGCGCCAGCAGCCAAGGCAGGGGCAATCAGCCCCAGCATTTT
CASSQGRGNQPQHF
>TRBV6-1|TRBJ2-4|many|TRBD1
TGTGCCAGCAGTGAAGTCGGACAGGGCCGGCAGTGGGAGTACTTC
CASSEVGQGRQWEYF